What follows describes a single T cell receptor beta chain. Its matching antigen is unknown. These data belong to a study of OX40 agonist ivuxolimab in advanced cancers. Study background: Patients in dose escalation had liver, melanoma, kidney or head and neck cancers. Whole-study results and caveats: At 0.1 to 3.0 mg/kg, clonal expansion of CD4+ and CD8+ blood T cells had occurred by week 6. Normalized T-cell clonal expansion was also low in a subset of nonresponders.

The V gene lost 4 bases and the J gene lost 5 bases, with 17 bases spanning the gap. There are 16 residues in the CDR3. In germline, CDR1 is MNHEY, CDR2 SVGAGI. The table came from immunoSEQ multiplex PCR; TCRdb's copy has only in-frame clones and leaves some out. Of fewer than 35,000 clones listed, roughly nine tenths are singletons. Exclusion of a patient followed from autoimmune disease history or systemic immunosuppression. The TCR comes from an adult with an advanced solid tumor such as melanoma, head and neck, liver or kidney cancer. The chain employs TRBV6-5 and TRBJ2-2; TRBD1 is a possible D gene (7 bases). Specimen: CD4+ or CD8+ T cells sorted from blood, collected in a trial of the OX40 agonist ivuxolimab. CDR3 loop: CASSFPQGGGTGELFF. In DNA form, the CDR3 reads TGTGCCAGCAGTTTTCCTCAGGGGGGTGGGACCGGGGAGCTGTTTTTT.